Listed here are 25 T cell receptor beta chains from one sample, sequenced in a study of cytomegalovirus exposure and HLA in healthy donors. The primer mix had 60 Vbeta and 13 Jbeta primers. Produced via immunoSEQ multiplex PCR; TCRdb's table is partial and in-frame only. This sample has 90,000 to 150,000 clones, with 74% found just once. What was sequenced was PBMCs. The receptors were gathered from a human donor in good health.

The CDR3 reads CASSTGGHTDTQYF. In DNA form, the CDR3 reads TGTGCCAGTAGTACAGGGGGGCACACAGATACGCAGTATTTT. The chain joins TRBV19 to TRBJ2-3; weak D call: TRBD1 (7 bases). Trimming took 4 bases from V and 2 from J, leaving 10 bases between them. Germline CDR1 and CDR2: LNHDA and SQIVND (reference sequence). This CDR3 region has 14 residues.

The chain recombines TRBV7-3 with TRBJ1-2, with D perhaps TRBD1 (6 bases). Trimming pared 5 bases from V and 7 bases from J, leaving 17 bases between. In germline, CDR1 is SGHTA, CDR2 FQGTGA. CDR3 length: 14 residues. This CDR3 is CASSPQRTGSGYTF. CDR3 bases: TGTGCCAGCAGCCCACAAAGAACAGGGTCTGGCTACACCTTC.

The DNA for the CDR3 is TGTGCCAGCAGCCATACAACAGGGTCCGGGGAGCTGTTTTTT. It specifies CASSHTTGSGELFF. The chain carries TRBV11-2 and TRBJ2-2, with D possibly TRBD1 on 6 matching bases. Germline-derived CDR1 and CDR2 are SGHAT and FQNNGV. This CDR3 spans 14 amino acids. Trimming stripped 5 bases from V and 6 bases from J, with 13 bases between.

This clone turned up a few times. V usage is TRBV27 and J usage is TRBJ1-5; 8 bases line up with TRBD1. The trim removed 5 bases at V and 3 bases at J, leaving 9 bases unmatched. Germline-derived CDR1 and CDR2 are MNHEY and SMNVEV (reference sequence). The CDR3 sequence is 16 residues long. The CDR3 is CASSGGTGGYNQPQHF. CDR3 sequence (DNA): TGTGCCAGCAGTGGTGGGACAGGCGGCTACAATCAGCCCCAGCATTTT.

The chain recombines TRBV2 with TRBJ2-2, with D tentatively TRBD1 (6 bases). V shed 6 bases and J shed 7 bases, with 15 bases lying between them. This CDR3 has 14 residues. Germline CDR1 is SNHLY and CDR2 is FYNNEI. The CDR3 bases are TGTGCCAGCAGGTCACAGGGTTCGAGCGGGGAGCTGTTTTTT. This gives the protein CASRSQGSSGELFF.

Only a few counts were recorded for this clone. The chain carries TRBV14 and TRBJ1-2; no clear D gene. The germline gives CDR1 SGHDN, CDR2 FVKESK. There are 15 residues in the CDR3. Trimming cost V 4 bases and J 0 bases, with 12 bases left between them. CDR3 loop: CASSPAGGANYGYTF. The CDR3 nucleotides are TGTGCCAGCAGCCCTGCTGGAGGAGCTAACTATGGCTACACCTTC. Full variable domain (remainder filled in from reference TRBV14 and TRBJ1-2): EAGVTQFPSHSVIEKGQTVTLRCDPISGHDNLYWYRRVMGKEIKFLLHFVKESKQDESGMPNNRFLAERTGGTYSTLKVQPAELEDSGVYFCASSPAGGANYGYTFGSGTRLTVV.

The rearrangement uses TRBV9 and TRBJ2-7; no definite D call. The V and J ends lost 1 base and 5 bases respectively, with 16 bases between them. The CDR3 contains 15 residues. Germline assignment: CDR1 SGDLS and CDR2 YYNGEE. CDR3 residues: CASSVTFLTFHEQYF. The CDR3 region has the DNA TGTGCCAGCAGCGTAACCTTCCTAACTTTCCACGAGCAGTACTTC.

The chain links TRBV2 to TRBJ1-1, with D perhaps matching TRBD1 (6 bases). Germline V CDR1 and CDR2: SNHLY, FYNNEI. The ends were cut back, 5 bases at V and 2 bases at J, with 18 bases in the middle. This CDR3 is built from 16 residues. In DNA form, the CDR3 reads TGTGCCAGCAGTCACCGGGAGGGGGTCGGAAACACTGAAGCTTTCTTT. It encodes CASSHREGVGNTEAFF.

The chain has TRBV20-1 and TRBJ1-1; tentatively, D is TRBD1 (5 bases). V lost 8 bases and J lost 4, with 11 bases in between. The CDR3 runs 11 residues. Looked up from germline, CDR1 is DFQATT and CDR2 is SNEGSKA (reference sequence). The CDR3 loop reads CSLAGGTEAFF. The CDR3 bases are TGCAGTCTAGCCGGGGGCACTGAAGCTTTCTTT.

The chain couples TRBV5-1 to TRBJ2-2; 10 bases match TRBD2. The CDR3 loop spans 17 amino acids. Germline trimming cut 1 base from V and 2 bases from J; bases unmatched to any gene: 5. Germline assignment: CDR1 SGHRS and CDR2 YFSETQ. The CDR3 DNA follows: TGCGCCAGCAGCTTGATACTAGCGGGGATTAACACCGGGGAGCTGTTTTTT. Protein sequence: CASSLILAGINTGELFF. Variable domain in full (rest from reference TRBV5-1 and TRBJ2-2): KAGVTQTPRYLIKTRGQQVTLSCSPISGHRSVSWYQQTPGQGLQFLFEYFSETQRNKGNFPGRFSGRQFSNSRSEMNVSTLELGDSALYLCASSLILAGINTGELFFGEGSRLTVL.

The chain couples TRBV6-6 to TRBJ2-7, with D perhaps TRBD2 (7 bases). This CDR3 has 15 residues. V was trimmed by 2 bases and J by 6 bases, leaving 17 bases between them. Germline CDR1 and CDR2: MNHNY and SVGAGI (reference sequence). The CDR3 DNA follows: TGTGCCAGCAGTTACAGGGGGGGAACGCCCCGCGAGCAGTACTTC. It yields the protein CASSYRGGTPREQYF.

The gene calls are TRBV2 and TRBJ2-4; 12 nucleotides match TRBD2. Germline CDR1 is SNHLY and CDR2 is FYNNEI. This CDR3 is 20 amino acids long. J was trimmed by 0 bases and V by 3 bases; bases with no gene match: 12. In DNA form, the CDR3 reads TGTGCCAGCAGTGATGGAGAGAGACTAGCGGGAGATCTAGCCAAAAACATTCAGTACTTC. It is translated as CASSDGERLAGDLAKNIQYF.

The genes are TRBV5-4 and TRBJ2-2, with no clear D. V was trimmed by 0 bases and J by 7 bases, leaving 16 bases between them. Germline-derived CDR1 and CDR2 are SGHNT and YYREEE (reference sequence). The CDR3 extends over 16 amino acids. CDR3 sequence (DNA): TGTGCCAGCAGCTTGGAGCCCTGGGCACCGAGCGGGGAGCTGTTTTTT. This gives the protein CASSLEPWAPSGELFF.

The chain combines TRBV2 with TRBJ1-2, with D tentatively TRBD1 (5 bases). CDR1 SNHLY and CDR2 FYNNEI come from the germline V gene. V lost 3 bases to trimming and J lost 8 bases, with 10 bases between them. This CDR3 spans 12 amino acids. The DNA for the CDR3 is TGTGCCAGCAGTGACAGGGTAGTCGGCTACACCTTC. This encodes CASSDRVVGYTF.

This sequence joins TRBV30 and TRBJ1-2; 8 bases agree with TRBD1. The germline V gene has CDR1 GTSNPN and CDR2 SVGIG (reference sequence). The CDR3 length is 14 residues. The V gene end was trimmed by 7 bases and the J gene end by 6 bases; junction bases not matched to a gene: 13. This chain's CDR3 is CASTRTGLYDGYTF. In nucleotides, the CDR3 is TGTGCCTCCACAAGGACAGGGTTATACGATGGCTACACCTTC.

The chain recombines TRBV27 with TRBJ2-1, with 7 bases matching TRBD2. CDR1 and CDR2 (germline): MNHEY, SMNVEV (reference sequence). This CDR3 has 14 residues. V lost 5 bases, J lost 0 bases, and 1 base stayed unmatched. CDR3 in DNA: TGTGCCAGCAGTCGGACTAGCTCCTACAATGAGCAGTTCTTC. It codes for CASSRTSSYNEQFF.

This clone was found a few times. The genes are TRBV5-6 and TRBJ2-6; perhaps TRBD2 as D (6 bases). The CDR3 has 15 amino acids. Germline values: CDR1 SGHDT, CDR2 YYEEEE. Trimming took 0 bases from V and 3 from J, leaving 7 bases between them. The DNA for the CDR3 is TGTGCCAGCAGCTTGGGCGGGGATGGGGCCAACGTCCTGACTTTC. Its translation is CASSLGGDGANVLTF.

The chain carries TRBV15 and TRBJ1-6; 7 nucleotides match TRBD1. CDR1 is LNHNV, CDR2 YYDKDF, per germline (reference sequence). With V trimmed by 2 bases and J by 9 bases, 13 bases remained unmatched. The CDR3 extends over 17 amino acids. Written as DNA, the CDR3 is TGTGCCACCAGCAGACCCCAGACCGGGACAGCGACTTCACCCCTCCACTTT. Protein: CATSRPQTGTATSPLHF.

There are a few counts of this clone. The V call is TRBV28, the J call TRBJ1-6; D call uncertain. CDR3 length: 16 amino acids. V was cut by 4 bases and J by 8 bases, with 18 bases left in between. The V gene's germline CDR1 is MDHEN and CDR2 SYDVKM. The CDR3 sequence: CASSSPGGLTDSPLHF. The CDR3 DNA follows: TGTGCCAGCAGTTCCCCGGGCGGGCTCACGGATTCACCCCTCCACTTT. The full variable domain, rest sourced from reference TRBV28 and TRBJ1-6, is DVKVTQSSRYLVKRTGEKVFLECVQDMDHENMFWYRQDPGLGLRLIYFSYDVKMKEKGDIPEGYSVSREKKERFSLILESASTNQTSMYLCASSSPGGLTDSPLHFGNGTRLTVT.

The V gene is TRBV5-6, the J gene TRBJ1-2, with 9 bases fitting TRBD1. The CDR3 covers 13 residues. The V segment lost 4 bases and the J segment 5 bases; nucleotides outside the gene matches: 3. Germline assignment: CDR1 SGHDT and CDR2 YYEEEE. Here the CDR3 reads CASSPGQGYGYTF. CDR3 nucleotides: TGTGCCAGCAGCCCGGGACAGGGATATGGCTACACCTTC.

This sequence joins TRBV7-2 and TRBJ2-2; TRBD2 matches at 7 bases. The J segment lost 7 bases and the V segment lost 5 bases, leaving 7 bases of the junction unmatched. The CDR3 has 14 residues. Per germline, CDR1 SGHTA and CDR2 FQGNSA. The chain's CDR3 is CASSPTSVVGELFF. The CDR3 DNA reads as TGTGCCAGCAGCCCCACTAGCGTTGTCGGGGAGCTGTTTTTT.

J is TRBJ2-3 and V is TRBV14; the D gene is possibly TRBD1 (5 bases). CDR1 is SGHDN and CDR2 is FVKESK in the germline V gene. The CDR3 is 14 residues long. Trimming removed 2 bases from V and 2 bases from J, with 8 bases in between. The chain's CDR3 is CASSQQGHTDTQYF. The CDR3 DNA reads TGTGCCAGCAGCCAACAGGGTCACACAGATACGCAGTATTTT.

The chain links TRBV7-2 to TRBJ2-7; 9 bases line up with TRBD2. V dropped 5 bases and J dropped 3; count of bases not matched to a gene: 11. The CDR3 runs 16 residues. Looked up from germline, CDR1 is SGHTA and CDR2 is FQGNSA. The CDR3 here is CASSNGQTSGRYEQYF. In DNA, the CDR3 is TGTGCCAGCAGCAACGGACAGACTAGCGGACGCTACGAGCAGTACTTC.

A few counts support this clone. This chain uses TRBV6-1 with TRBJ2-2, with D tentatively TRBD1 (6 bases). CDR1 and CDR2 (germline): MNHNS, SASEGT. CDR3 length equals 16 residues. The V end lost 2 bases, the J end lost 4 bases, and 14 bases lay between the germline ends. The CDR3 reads CASSELRGRATGELFF. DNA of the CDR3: TGTGCCAGCAGTGAACTCAGGGGCCGAGCCACCGGGGAGCTGTTTTTT.

CDR3 sequence: CASSLDRTSSYEQYF. The CDR3 nucleotides are TGTGCCAGCAGCTTGGATCGTACGAGCTCCTACGAGCAGTACTTC. The rearrangement links TRBV5-6 to TRBJ2-7; D not resolved. V was shortened by 0 bases and J by 0 bases, with 10 bases between the two germline ends. CDR3 length: 15 residues. The germline CDR1 and CDR2 sequences are SGHDT and YYEEEE.